This TCR beta chain was documented in a study of T cells expressing NK-cell markers. About the study: It was sorted CD3+CD56-NKG2C+, CD3+CD56+NKG2C- and CD3+CD56+NKG2C+ T cells that provided the TCR beta repertoires.

For TCR beta, cDNA was produced by 5'RACE template switching with UMIs. TCRdb reprocessed the 5' RACE reads, keeping one entry per CDR3 protein, no DNA. The table lists roughly 160,000 distinct CDR3 sequences. Note on this clonotype: Antigen unknown.

Germline V lookup: CDR1 ENHRY, CDR2 SYGVKD. CDR3 length equals 15 residues. Study-wide points: Whether expanded NKG2C+ T cell clones were HCMV specific stayed uncertain. The CD3+CD56-NKG2C+ fraction of a handful of donors was likewise dominated by these clonotypes.

Material for sequencing was blood T cells: a sorted CD56 or NKG2C T cell subset, CD4+ or CD8+ T cells, or bulk PBMC T cells (not recorded which). The gene calls are TRBV10-3 and TRBJ1-2; TCRdb reports TRBD1, a call that lacks DNA to check it against. This clonotype was sampled from a man aged 18-70 years in good health. CDR3 sequence: CAISESDRVNYGYTF.